These 9 T cell receptor beta chains came from one sample sequenced in a study of CD8 T cells in Susac syndrome. RNA, at about 0.45 to 1 ug, was reverse transcribed with random hexamers. TCRdb fed the immunoSEQ multiplex PCR reads into MiXCR, producing one record per CDR3 protein. The sample consists of fewer than 350,000 distinct CDR3 sequences, approximately 90% of them appearing once. The sample consisted of CD4+ T cells from PBMCs. All receptors come from a human donor with multiple sclerosis.

The V and J genes are TRBV7-3 and TRBJ2-3, with TRBD2 identical over 7 bases. CDR3 length: 13 residues. Germline V gene data show CDR1 as SGHTA and CDR2 as FQGTGA. V lost 0 bases and J lost 6; bases outside the gene matches: 0. The CDR3 spells CASSLTGGDTQYF. The CDR3 bases are TGTGCCAGCAGCTTAACGGGAGGGGATACGCAGTATTTT.

The rearrangement links TRBV9 to TRBJ2-6; D might be TRBD1 (5 bases). V was shortened by 4 bases and J by 1 base, with 15 bases between the two germline ends. The CDR3 has 17 residues. Germline lookup yields CDR1 SGDLS and CDR2 YYNGEE. The DNA of the CDR3 is TGTGCCAGCAGCCCCGTAGGGGTACCGTCTGGGGCCAACGTCCTGACTTTC. It translates to CASSPVGVPSGANVLTF.

The rearrangement links TRBV30 to TRBJ1-5; D remains unclear. Trimming took off 3 bases at V and 4 bases at J, with 13 bases between the two ends. The CDR3 length is 14 residues. From germline, CDR1 is GTSNPN and CDR2 SVGIG (reference sequence). Here the CDR3 DNA reads TGTGCCTGGAGCCGGGTAGGGCTAAATCAGCCCCAGCATTTT. This sequence encodes CAWSRVGLNQPQHF.

V and J are TRBV30 and TRBJ1-4, with D unresolved. From germline, CDR1 is GTSNPN and CDR2 SVGIG (reference sequence). The CDR3 runs 12 residues. V was clipped by 8 bases and J by 7 bases, with 14 bases between them. CDR3 sequence (DNA): TGTGCCCTCCGGCGAGGTGTTGAAAAACTGTTTTTT. As protein: CALRRGVEKLFF.

V and J are TRBV11-1 and TRBJ1-1, with TRBD1 as a possible D gene (5 bases). This CDR3 spans 15 amino acids. The germline V gene encodes CDR1 SGHAT and CDR2 FQDESV (reference sequence). Trimming stripped 3 bases from V and 1 base from J, with 12 bases between. CDR3 sequence: CASSFPTAANTEAFF. In DNA, the CDR3 is TGTGCCAGCAGCTTCCCGACAGCGGCGAACACTGAAGCTTTCTTT.

This clonotype was observed once. V gene TRBV7-2 combines with J gene TRBJ2-3; 9 bases are a match to TRBD2. The CDR3 totals 17 residues. Trimming removed 1 base from V and 2 bases from J; junction bases left unmatched: 7. CDR1 SGHTA and CDR2 FQGNSA come from the germline V gene. CDR3 protein: CASSLGRRLAATDTQYF. In nucleotides, the CDR3 is TGTGCCAGCAGCTTAGGCCGAAGACTAGCGGCCACAGATACGCAGTATTTT.

The chain carries TRBV12-3 or TRBV12-4 and TRBJ2-3; D is possibly TRBD2 (6 bases). CDR3 length equals 15 residues. The ends were cut back, 5 bases at V and 1 base at J, with 13 bases in the middle. The CDR3 sequence: CASSREWRGTDTQYF. The CDR3 DNA is TGTGCCAGCAGTAGGGAGTGGAGGGGCACAGATACGCAGTATTTT.

The rearrangement joins TRBV29-1 to TRBJ2-1; TRBD1 might be the D (6 bases). The CDR3 contains 13 residues. The V end was cut by 6 bases, the J end by 10 bases, with 19 bases between. Germline V gene data show CDR1 as SQVTM and CDR2 as ANQGSEA. Here the CDR3 reads CSVDRSPPGEQFF. The CDR3 DNA follows: TGCAGCGTGGACAGATCGCCACCCGGGGAGCAGTTCTTC.

V gene TRBV30 combines with J gene TRBJ1-1; 9 positions match TRBD1. CDR1 and CDR2 from the germline V gene are GTSNPN and SVGIG (reference sequence). The V segment lost 1 base and the J segment 7 bases; nucleotides outside the gene matches: 4. The CDR3 spans 13 residues. CDR3 loop: CAWSADRGGEAFF. The CDR3 nucleotides are TGTGCCTGGAGTGCTGACAGGGGGGGTGAAGCTTTCTTT.